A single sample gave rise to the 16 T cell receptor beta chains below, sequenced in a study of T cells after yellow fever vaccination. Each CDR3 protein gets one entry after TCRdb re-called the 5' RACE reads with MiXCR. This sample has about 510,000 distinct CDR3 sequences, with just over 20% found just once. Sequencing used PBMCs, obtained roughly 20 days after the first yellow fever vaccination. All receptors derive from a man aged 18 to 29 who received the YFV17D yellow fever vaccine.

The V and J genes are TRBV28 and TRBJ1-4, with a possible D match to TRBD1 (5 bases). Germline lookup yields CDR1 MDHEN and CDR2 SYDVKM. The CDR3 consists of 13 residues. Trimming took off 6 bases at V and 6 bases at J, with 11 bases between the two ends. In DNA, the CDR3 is TGTGCCAGCAGGCCGGGGCCGCATGAAAAACTGTTTTTT. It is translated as CASRPGPHEKLFF.

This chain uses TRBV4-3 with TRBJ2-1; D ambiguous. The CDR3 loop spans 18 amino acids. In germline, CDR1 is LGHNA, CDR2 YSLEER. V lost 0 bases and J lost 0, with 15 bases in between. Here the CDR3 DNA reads TGCGCCAGCAGCCAAGATCCGGCGACAATGAGCTCCTACAATGAGCAGTTCTTC. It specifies CASSQDPATMSSYNEQFF.

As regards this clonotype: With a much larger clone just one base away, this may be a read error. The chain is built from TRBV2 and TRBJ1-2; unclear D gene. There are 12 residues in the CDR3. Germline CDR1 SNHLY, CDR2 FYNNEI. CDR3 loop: CASSDRLYVYTF. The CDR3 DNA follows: TGTGCCAGCAGTGACAGGTTATATGTCTACACCTTC.

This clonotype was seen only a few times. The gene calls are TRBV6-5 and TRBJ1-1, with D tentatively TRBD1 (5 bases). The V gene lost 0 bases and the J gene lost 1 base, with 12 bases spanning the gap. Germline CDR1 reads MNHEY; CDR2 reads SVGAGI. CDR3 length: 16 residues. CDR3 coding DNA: TGTGCCAGCAGTTACTCTTTGGAGGGGCCGAACACTGAAGCTTTCTTT. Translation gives CASSYSLEGPNTEAFF.

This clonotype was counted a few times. The CDR3 reads CSATGFSGTGELFF. In DNA form, the CDR3 reads TGCAGCGCAACAGGCTTTTCGGGCACCGGGGAGCTGTTTTTT. The rearrangement joins TRBV29-1 to TRBJ2-2; tentative D call: TRBD1 (5 bases). The V end was cut by 7 bases, the J end by 4 bases, with 16 bases between. CDR1 is SQVTM and CDR2 is ANQGSEA in the germline V gene. The CDR3 runs to 14 residues.

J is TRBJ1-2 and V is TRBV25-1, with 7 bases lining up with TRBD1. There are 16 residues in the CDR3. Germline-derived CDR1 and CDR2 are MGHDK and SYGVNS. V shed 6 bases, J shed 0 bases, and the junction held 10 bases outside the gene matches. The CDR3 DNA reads TGTGCCAGCAGCGACAGGGTCATACAAGCTAACTATGGCTACACCTTC. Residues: CASSDRVIQANYGYTF.

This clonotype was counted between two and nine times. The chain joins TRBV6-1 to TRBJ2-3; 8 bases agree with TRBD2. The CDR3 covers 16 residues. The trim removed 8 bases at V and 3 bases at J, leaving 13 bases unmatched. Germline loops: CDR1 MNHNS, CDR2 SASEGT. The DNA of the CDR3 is TGTGCCAGCTCGGGTCGAGGGACGGGGGGGACAGATACGCAGTATTTT. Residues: CASSGRGTGGTDTQYF.

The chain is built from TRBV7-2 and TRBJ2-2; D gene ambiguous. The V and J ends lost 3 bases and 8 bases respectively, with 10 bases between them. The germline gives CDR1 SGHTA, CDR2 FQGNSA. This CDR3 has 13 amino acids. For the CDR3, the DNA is TGTGCCAGCAGCTTGGTGGTCTCGGGGGAGCTGTTTTTT. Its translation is CASSLVVSGELFF.

The CDR3 reads CASSQDSSFTDTQYF. CDR3 DNA: TGCGCCAGCAGCCAAGATTCTAGCTTCACAGATACGCAGTATTTT. The V gene is TRBV4-1, the J gene TRBJ2-3; possibly TRBD2 for D (5 bases). V dropped 0 bases and J dropped 2 bases, with 9 bases sitting between them. Germline values: CDR1 MGHRA, CDR2 YSYEKL. This CDR3 has 15 residues.

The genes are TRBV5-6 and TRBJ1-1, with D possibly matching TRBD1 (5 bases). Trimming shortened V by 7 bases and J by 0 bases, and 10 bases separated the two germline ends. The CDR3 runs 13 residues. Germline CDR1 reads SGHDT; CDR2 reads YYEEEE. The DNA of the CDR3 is TGTGCCAGCGAGGGGCTCATGAACACTGAAGCTTTCTTT. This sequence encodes CASEGLMNTEAFF.

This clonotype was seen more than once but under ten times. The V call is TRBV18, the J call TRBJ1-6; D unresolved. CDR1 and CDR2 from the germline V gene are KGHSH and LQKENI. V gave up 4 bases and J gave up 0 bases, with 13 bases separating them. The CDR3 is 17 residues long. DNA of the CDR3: TGTGCCAGCTCACGGGCAGACCGAAGCTCCTATAATTCACCCCTCCACTTT. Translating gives CASSRADRSSYNSPLHF.

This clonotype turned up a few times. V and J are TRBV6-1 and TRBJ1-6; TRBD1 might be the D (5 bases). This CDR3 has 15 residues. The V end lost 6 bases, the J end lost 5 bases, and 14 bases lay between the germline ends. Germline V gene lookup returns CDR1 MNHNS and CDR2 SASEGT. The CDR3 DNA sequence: TGTGCCAGCAGCCCAGGGAATCGGGATAATTCACCCCTCCACTTT. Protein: CASSPGNRDNSPLHF.

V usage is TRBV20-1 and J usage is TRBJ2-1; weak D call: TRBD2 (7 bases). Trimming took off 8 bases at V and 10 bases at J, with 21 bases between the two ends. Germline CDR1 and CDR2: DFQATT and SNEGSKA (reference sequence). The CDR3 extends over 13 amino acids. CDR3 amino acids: CSSQAKGGGEQFF. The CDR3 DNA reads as TGCAGTTCCCAGGCGAAGGGGGGGGGAGAGCAGTTCTTC.

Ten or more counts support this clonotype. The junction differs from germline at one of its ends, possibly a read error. In nucleotides, the CDR3 is TGTGCTAGCAGCCTGGGGGCGCGAGAGACCCAGTACTTC. The encoded protein is CASSLGARETQYF. This chain uses TRBV7-7 with TRBJ2-5; a possible D gene is TRBD1 (6 bases). The CDR3 has 13 amino acids. The V gene's germline CDR1 is SSHAT and CDR2 FNYEAQ (reference sequence).

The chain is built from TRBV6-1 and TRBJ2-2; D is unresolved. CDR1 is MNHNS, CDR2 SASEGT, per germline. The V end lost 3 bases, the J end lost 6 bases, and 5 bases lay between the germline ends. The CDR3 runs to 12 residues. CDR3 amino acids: CASSEPPGELFF. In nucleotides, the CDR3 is TGTGCCAGCAGTGAGCCCCCCGGGGAGCTGTTTTTT.

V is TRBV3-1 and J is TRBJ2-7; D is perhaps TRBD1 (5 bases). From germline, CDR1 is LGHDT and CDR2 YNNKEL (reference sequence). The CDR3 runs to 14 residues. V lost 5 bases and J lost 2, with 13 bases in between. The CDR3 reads CASSVGLPPYEQYF. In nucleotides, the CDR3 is TGTGCCAGCAGCGTGGGGCTGCCTCCCTACGAGCAGTACTTC.